What follows describes a single T cell receptor (beta chain). This record comes from a study of shared clonotypes between healthy human individuals. Clones were sequenced by immunoSEQ multiplex PCR, and TCRdb holds only the in-frame ones, with some missing. The data contain some 2,100,000 clones, about 92% of them singletons. Naive CD8 cells, CD45RO-negative and positively selected for CCR7, excluded terminally differentiated effector memory CD45RA+ cells. The sequence was obtained from a young man in good health. Some clones in this sample may be carry-over from other donors' samples. Sequencing input: naive CD8+ T cells from PBMCs.

Here the CDR3 DNA reads TGTGCCAGCAGCAAGAACCTCTGGGAGCAGTTCTTC. Amino acid sequence: CASSKNLWEQFF. The chain has TRBV28 and TRBJ2-1; D remains unclear. CDR1 and CDR2 from the germline V gene are MDHEN and SYDVKM. CDR3 size: 12 residues. V dropped 6 bases and J dropped 10 bases, with 13 bases sitting between them.